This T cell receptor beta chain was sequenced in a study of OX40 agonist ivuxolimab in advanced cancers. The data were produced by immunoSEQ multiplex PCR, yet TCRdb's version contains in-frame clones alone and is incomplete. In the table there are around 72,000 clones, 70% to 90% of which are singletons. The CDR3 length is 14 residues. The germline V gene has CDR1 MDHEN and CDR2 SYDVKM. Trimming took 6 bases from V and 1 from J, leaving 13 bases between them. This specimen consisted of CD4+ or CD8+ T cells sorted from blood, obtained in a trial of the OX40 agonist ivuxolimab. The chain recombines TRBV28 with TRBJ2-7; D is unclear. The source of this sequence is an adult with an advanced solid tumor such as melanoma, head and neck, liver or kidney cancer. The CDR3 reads CASSPPPRSYEQYF. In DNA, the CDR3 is TGTGCCAGCAGCCCACCCCCCAGGTCCTACGAGCAGTACTTC.